The source of this T cell receptor (beta chain) is a study of blood T cell repertoires in COVID-19. Study as a whole: From the United States, Italy and Spain came samples of acute and convalescent COVID-19.

Authors' processing steps: It was from reference gene primer amplification that nucleated cell counts were estimated. This table comes from immunoSEQ multiplex PCR, and its TCRdb copy is limited to in-frame clones, with some not included. V, J and clone size reflect that table, while D and trimming were determined from the DNA. The sample has tens of thousands of clones, about 88% seen once. The germline V gene has CDR1 SEHNR and CDR2 FQNEAQ (reference sequence). V was pared by 1 base and J by 6 bases, with 4 bases of the junction left unmatched. The CDR3 contains 15 residues. The chain recombines TRBV7-9 with TRBJ1-5; TRBD1 matches at 9 bases. Sequencing was carried out using peripheral blood. This receptor was obtained from a man between 40 and 49 years old with acute or convalescent COVID-19. The chain's CDR3 is CASSLEGQGGQPQHF. In nucleotides, the CDR3 is TGTGCCAGCAGCTTAGAGGGACAGGGTGGTCAGCCCCAGCATTTT. Full variable domain (remainder filled in from reference TRBV7-9 and TRBJ1-5): DTGVSQNPRHKITKRGQNVTFRCDPISEHNRLYWYRQTLGQGPEFLTYFQNEAQLEKSRLLSDRFSAERPKGSFSTLEIQRTEQGDSAMYLCASSLEGQGGQPQHFGDGTRLSIL.